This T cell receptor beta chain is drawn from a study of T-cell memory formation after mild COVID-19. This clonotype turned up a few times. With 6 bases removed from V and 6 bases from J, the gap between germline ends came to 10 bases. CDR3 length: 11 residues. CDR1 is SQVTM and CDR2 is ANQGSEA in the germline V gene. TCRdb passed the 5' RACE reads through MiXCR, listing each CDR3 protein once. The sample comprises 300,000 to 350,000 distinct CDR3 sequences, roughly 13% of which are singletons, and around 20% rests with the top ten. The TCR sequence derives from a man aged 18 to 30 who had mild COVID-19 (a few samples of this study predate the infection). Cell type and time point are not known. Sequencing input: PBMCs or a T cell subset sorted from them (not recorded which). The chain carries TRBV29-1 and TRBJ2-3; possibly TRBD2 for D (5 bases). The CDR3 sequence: CSVQKRDTQYF. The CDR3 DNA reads TGCAGCGTCCAGAAGCGGGATACGCAGTATTTT.